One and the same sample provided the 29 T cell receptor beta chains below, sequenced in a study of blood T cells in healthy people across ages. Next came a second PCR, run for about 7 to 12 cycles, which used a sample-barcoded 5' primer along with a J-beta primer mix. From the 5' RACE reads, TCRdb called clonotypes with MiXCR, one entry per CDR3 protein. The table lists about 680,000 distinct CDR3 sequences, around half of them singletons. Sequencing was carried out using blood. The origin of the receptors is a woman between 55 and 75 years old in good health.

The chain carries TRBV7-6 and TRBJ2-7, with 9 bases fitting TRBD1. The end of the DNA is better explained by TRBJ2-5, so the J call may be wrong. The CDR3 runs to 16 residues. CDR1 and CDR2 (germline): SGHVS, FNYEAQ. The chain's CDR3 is CASSLGGDRVWETQYF. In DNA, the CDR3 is TGTGCCAGCAGCTTAGGAGGGGACAGGGTATGGGAGACCCAGTACTTC.

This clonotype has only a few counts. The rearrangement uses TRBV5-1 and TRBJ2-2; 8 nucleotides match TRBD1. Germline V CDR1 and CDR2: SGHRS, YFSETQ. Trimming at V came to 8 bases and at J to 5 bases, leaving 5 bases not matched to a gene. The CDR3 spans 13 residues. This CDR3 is CASGQGVTGELFF. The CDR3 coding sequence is TGCGCCAGTGGACAGGGAGTGACCGGGGAGCTGTTTTTT.

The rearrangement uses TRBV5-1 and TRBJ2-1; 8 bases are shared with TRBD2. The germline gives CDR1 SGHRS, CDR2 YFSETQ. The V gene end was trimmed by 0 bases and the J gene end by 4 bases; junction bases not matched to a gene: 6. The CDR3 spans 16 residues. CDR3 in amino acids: CASSLGIREGYNEQFF. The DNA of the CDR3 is TGCGCCAGCAGCTTGGGGATTCGGGAGGGTTACAATGAGCAGTTCTTC. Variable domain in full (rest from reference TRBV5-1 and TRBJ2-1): KAGVTQTPRYLIKTRGQQVTLSCSPISGHRSVSWYQQTPGQGLQFLFEYFSETQRNKGNFPGRFSGRQFSNSRSEMNVSTLELGDSALYLCASSLGIREGYNEQFFGPGTRLTVL.

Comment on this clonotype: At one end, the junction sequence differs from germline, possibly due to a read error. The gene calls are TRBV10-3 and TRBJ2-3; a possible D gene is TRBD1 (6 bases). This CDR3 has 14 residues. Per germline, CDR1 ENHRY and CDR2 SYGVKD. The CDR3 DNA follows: TGTGCCATCAGTGAAGACAGGAACACAGGTACGCAGTATTTT. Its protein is CAISEDRNTGTQYF.

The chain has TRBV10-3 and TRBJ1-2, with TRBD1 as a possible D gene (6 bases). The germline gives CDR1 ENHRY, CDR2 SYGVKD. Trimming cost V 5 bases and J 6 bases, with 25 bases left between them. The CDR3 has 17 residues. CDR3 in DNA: TGTGCCATCAGTTCAAAGAGGACAGACCCTTCGAGGGATGGCTACACCTTC. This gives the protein CAISSKRTDPSRDGYTF.

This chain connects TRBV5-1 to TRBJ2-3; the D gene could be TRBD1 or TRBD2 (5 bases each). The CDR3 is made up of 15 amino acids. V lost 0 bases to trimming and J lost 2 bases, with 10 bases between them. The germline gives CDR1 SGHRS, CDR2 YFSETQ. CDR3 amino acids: CASSLGPGPTDTQYF. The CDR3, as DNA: TGCGCCAGCAGCTTGGGCCCGGGGCCCACAGATACGCAGTATTTT.

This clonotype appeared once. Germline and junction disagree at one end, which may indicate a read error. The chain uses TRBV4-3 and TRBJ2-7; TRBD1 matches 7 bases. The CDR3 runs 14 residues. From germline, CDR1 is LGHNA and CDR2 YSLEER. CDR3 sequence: CTSSQRQGAYEQYF. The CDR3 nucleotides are TGCACCAGCAGCCAACGACAGGGCGCCTACGAGCAGTACTTC.

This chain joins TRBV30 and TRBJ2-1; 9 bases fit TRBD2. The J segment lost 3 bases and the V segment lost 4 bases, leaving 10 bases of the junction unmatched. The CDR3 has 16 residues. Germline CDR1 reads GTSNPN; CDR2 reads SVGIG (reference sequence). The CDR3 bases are TGTGCCTGGAACGTAGGGAGTAGCGGGGGCTACAATGAGCAGTTCTTC. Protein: CAWNVGSSGGYNEQFF.

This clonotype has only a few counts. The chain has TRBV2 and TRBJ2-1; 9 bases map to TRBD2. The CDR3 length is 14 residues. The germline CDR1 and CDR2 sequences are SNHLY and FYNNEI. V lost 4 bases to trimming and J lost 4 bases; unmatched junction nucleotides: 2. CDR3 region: CASSGTSEYNEQFF. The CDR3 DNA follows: TGTGCCAGCAGTGGGACTAGCGAGTACAATGAGCAGTTCTTC. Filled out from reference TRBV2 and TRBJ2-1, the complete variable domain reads EPEVTQTPSHQVTQMGQEVILRCVPISNHLYFYWYRQILGQKVEFLVSFYNNEISEKSEIFDDQFSVERPDGSNFTLKIRSTKLEDSAMYFCASSGTSEYNEQFFGPGTRLTVL.

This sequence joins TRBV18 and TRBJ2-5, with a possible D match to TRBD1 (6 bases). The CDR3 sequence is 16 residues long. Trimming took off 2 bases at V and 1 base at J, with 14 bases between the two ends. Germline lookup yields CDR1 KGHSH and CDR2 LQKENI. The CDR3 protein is CASSPDRRPSQETQYF. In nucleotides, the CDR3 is TGTGCCAGCTCACCAGACAGGCGACCAAGCCAAGAGACCCAGTACTTC.

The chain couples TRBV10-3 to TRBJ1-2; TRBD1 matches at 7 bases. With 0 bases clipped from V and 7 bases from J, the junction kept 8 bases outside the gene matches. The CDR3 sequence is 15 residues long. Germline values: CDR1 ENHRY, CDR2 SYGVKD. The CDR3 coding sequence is TGTGCCATCAGTGAGTCGCGGGACAGTCCTATTGGCTACACCTTC. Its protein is CAISESRDSPIGYTF.

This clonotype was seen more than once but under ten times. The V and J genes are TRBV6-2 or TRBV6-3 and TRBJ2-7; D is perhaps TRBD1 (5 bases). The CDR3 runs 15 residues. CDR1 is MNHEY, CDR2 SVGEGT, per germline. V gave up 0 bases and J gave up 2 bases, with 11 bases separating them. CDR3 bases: TGTGCCAGCAGTTACTCACACCAGGGAACCTACGAGCAGTACTTC. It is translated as CASSYSHQGTYEQYF.

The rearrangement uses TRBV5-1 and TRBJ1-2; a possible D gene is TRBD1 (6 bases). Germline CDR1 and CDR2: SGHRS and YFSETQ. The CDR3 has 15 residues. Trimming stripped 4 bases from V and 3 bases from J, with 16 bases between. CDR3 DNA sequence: TGCGCCAGCAGCGTCGGACAGACGACACACTATGGCTACACCTTC. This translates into CASSVGQTTHYGYTF. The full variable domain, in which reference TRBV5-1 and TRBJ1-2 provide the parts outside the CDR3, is KAGVTQTPRYLIKTRGQQVTLSCSPISGHRSVSWYQQTPGQGLQFLFEYFSETQRNKGNFPGRFSGRQFSNSRSEMNVSTLELGDSALYLCASSVGQTTHYGYTFGSGTRLTVV.

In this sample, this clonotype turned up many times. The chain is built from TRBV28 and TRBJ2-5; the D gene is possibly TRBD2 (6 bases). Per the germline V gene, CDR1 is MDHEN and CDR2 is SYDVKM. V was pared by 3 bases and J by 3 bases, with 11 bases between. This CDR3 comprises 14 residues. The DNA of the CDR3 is TGTGCCAGCAGTTTCCCCGCGGGGAAAGAGACCCAGTACTTC. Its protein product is CASSFPAGKETQYF. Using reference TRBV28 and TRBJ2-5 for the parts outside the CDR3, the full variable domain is DVKVTQSSRYLVKRTGEKVFLECVQDMDHENMFWYRQDPGLGLRLIYFSYDVKMKEKGDIPEGYSVSREKKERFSLILESASTNQTSMYLCASSFPAGKETQYFGPGTRLLVL.

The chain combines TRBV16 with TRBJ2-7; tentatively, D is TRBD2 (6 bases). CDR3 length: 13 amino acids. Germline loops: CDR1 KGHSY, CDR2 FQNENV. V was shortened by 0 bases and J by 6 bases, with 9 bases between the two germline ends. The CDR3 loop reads CASSQSSGGEQYF. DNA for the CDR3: TGTGCCAGCAGCCAATCGTCCGGGGGCGAGCAGTACTTC.

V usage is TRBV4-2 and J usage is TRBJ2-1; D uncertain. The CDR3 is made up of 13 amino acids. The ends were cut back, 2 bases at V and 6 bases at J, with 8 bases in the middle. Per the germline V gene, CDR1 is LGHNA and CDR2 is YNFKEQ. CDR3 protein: CASSQSLRNEQFF. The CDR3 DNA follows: TGTGCCAGCAGCCAATCCCTCCGCAATGAGCAGTTCTTC.

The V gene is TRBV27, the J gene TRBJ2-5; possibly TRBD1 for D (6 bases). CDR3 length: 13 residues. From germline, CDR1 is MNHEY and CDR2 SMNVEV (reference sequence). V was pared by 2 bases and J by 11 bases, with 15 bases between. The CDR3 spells CASSLLGDNEQYF. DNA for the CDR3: TGTGCCAGCAGTTTACTGGGGGACAATGAGCAGTACTTC.

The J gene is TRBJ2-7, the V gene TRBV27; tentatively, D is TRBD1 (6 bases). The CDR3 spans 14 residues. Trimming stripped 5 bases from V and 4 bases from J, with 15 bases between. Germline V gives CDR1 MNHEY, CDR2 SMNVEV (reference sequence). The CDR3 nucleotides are TGTGCCAGCAGTCCTCGGGACATAGAGTACGAGCAGTACTTC. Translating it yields CASSPRDIEYEQYF.

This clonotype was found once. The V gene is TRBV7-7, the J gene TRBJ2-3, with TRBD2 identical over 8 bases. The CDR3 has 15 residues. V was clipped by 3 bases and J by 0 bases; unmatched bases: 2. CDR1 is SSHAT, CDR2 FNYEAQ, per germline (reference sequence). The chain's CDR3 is CASSFSGKSTDTQYF. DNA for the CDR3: TGTGCCAGCAGCTTTAGCGGGAAAAGCACAGATACGCAGTATTTT.

CDR3 coding DNA: TGTGCCAGCAGACAGTATAGCACAGATACGCAGTATTTT. Its protein is CASRQYSTDTQYF. The chain uses TRBV2 and TRBJ2-3; D gene unclear. The CDR3 covers 13 residues. CDR1 and CDR2 from the germline V gene are SNHLY and FYNNEI. V was cut by 6 bases and J by 0 bases, with 7 bases left in between.

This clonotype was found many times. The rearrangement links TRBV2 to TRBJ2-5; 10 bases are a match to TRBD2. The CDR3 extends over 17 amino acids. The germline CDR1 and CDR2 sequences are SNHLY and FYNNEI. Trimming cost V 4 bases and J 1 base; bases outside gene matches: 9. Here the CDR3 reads CASSAMGLASPQETQYF. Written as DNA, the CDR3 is TGTGCCAGCAGTGCCATGGGACTAGCGTCTCCCCAAGAGACCCAGTACTTC.

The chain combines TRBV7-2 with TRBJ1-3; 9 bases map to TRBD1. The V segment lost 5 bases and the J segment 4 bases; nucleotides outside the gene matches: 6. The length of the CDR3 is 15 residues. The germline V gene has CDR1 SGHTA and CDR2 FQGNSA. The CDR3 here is CASSLTGGVGNTIYF. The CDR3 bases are TGTGCCAGCAGCCTCACAGGGGGCGTAGGAAACACCATATATTTT.

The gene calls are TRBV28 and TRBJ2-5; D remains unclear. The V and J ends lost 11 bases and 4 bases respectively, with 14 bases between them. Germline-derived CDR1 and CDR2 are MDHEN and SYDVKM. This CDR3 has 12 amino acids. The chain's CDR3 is CAFHLPPETQYF. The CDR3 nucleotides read TGTGCCTTCCACCTCCCGCCAGAGACCCAGTACTTC.

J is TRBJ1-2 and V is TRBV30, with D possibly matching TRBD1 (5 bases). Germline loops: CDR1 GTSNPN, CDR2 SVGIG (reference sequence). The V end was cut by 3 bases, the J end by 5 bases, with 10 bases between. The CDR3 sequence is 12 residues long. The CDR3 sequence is CAWRRQGYGYTF. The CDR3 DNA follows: TGTGCCTGGAGAAGGCAGGGATATGGCTACACCTTC.

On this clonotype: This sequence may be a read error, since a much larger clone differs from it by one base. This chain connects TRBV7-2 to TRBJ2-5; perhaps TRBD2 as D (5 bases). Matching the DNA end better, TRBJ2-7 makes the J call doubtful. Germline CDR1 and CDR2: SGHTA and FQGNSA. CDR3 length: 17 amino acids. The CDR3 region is CASSFPQRGRAAYEQYF. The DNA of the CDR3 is TGTGCCAGCAGCTTCCCCCAAAGAGGGAGAGCCGCCTACGAGCAGTACTTC.

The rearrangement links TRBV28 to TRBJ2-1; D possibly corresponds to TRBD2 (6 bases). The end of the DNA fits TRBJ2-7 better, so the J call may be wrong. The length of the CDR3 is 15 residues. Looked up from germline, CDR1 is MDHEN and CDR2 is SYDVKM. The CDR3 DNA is TGTGCCAGCAGTTTGGGCGGGGCGACCTACAATGAGCAGTACTTC. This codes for CASSLGGATYNEQYF.

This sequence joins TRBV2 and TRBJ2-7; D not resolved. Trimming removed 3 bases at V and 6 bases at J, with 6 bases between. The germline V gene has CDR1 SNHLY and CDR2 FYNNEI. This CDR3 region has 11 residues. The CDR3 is CASSDSLEQYF. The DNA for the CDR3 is TGTGCCAGCAGTGATAGTCTCGAGCAGTACTTC.

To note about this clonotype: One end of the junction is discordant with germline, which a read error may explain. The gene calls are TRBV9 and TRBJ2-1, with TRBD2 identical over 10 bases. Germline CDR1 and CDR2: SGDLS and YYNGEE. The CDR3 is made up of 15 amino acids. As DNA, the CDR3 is TGTGCCAGTAGCGTAGGTACTAGCGGGACCAATGAGCAGTTCTTC. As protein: CASSVGTSGTNEQFF.

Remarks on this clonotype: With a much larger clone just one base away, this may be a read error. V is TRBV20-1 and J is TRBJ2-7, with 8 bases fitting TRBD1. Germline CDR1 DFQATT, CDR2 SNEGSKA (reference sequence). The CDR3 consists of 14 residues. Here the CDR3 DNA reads TGCTGTGCTCCCCCCGCCCAGGGGGCGAGAGAGCAGTACTTC. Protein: CCAPPAQGAREQYF.